The TCR beta chain under discussion was sequenced for a study of shared T cell receptors in the human thymus. Assay: immunoSEQ multiplex PCR; the TCRdb copy retains only in-frame clones and omits some. This sample has under 850,000 clones, with roughly 90% found just once. The CDR3 sequence is 17 residues long. With V trimmed by 1 base and J by 1 base, 4 bases remained unmatched. The germline gives CDR1 SGHRS, CDR2 YFSETQ. These data also formed part of another study, on human thymus T cells. In that study: It was healthy Finnish infants having corrective surgery for congenital heart defects who were the donors. It looked as if thymic and blood repertoires used V and J genes in a biased way. Overlap was high between thymic repertoires from unrelated individuals, as reported in related research.

What was sequenced was thymocytes. This receptor was identified in a boy under three years old with a congenital heart defect. The chain is built from TRBV5-1 and TRBJ2-6, with TRBD1 matching 8 bases. CDR3 region: CASSLSGGASGANVLTF. CDR3 coding DNA: TGCGCCAGCAGCTTGTCAGGGGGCGCATCTGGGGCCAACGTCCTGACTTTC.